This T cell receptor beta chain comes out of a study of CD8 T cells in Susac syndrome. Study findings and constraints: The study conceded that its TCR sequencing and HLA analysis involved relatively few individuals.

In the case of this clonotype: Its antigen is not identified.

Controls were age- and sex-matched healthy donors. It was negative isolation that provided the CD8+ and CD4+ T cells, whereas TEMRA cells were enriched by FACS. When the RNA was reverse transcribed, random hexamers were used with an input of roughly 0.5 to 1 ug. A single record per CDR3 protein comes from TCRdb applying MiXCR to the immunoSEQ multiplex PCR reads. The sample shows some 180,000 distinct CDR3 sequences, 85% to 95% of them seen only once. Germline CDR1 GTSNPN, CDR2 SVGIG (reference sequence). The CDR3 totals 15 residues. Between the trimmed V and J ends, which lost 3 bases and 4 bases, there was a span of 18 bases.

This clonotype was sampled from a human donor in good health. The sequenced material came from CD4+ T cells from PBMCs. J is TRBJ1-1 and V is TRBV30; D remains unclear. The CDR3, as DNA: TGTGCCTGGAGCCCCCCCGTAGGGTCGGTCACTGAAGCTTTCTTT. It yields the protein CAWSPPVGSVTEAFF. Supplemented by reference TRBV30 and TRBJ1-1, the full variable domain reads SQTIHQWPATLVQPVGSPLSLECTVEGTSNPNLYWYRQAAGRGLQLLFYSVGIGQISSEVPQNLSASRPQDRQFILSSKKLLLSDSGFYLCAWSPPVGSVTEAFFGQGTRLTVV.